One and the same sample provided the 10 T cell receptor beta chains below, sequenced in a study of blood T cell repertoires in COVID-19. Some clones are missing from TCRdb's copy, which holds only in-frame ones; the method was immunoSEQ multiplex PCR. This table holds approximately 210,000 clones, about 91% found once. Sample: peripheral blood. Receptors originate from a man younger than 35 with active or convalescent COVID-19.

The chain recombines TRBV4-3 with TRBJ2-1, with D maybe TRBD2 (6 bases). The CDR3 consists of 13 residues. Germline V CDR1 and CDR2: LGHNA, YSLEER. V was shortened by 2 bases and J by 15 bases, with 17 bases between the two germline ends. This CDR3 is CASSQIPGLGAFF. The CDR3 DNA reads as TGCGCCAGCAGCCAAATACCGGGACTGGGCGCGTTCTTC.

This clone was counted a few times. The chain couples TRBV11-2 to TRBJ2-7, with D possibly being TRBD2 (6 bases). The ends were cut back, 5 bases at V and 7 bases at J, with 18 bases in the middle. This CDR3 is 14 amino acids long. Germline V gene data show CDR1 as SGHAT and CDR2 as FQNNGV. The chain's CDR3 is CASSPGLYRGEQYF. Here the CDR3 DNA reads TGTGCCAGCAGCCCAGGACTATACCGAGGGGAGCAGTACTTC.

The V and J genes are TRBV5-6 and TRBJ1-1; 10 bases match TRBD1. CDR1 is SGHDT, CDR2 YYEEEE, per germline. The CDR3 length is 17 residues. V dropped 4 bases and J dropped 1; count of bases not matched to a gene: 10. CDR3: CASSPQGTGAGNTEAFF. CDR3 bases: TGTGCCAGCAGCCCGCAAGGGACAGGGGCGGGGAACACTGAAGCTTTCTTT.

The chain employs TRBV25-1 and TRBJ2-3; TRBD2 agrees at 7 bases. The CDR3 spans 15 residues. Germline trimming cut 5 bases from V and 2 bases from J; bases unmatched to any gene: 7. The germline gives CDR1 MGHDK, CDR2 SYGVNS. CDR3 in amino acids: CASSLSSGNTDTQYF. The CDR3 nucleotides read TGTGCCAGCAGTTTGTCTAGCGGAAACACAGATACGCAGTATTTT. The full variable domain, rest sourced from reference TRBV25-1 and TRBJ2-3, is EADIYQTPRYLVIGTGKKITLECSQTMGHDKMYWYQQDPGMELHLIHYSYGVNSTEKGDLSSESTVSRIRTEHFPLTLESARPSHTSQYLCASSLSSGNTDTQYFGPGTRLTVL.

The chain uses TRBV19 and TRBJ2-2; D may be TRBD2 (5 bases). Germline V gives CDR1 LNHDA, CDR2 SQIVND (reference sequence). V shed 7 bases and J shed 2 bases, with 11 bases lying between them. The CDR3 length is 14 residues. DNA of the CDR3: TGTGCCAGTACCCCGGGAAGAAACACCGGGGAGCTGTTTTTT. This translates into CASTPGRNTGELFF.

This chain links TRBV10-2 with TRBJ2-7, with 9 bases fitting TRBD1. The CDR3 extends over 14 amino acids. The trim removed 6 bases at V and 5 bases at J, leaving 8 bases unmatched. Germline CDR1 WSHSY, CDR2 SAAADI. The CDR3 bases are TGCGCCAGCAGCCCAACGGACAGGGGACACGAGCAGTACTTC. Translation: CASSPTDRGHEQYF.

V usage is TRBV29-1 and J usage is TRBJ1-5; tentatively, D is TRBD1 (5 bases). V lost 6 bases and J lost 3, with 12 bases in between. The germline V gene encodes CDR1 SQVTM and CDR2 ANQGSEA. CDR3 length equals 13 residues. The CDR3 region has the DNA TGCAGCGTCGCCCTAGGGGTCAATCAGCCCCAGCATTTT. This translates into CSVALGVNQPQHF.

This rearrangement joins TRBV19 to TRBJ2-5; 8 bases fit TRBD2. The CDR3 covers 14 residues. Germline-derived CDR1 and CDR2 are LNHDA and SQIVND (reference sequence). The junction had 9 bases not matched to a gene; V was cut back by 5 bases and J by 7 bases. The CDR3 nucleotides are TGTGCCAGTAGTGCGGGGACTAGTGTGGTGACCCAGTACTTC. Translation gives CASSAGTSVVTQYF.

V and J are TRBV11-3 and TRBJ2-1; TRBD1 matches 7 bases. The CDR3 has 13 residues. V trimming: 5 bases; J trimming: 7 bases; junction bases outside the gene matches: 5. The germline V gene encodes CDR1 SGHNT and CDR2 YENEEA. The CDR3 nucleotides are TGTGCCAGCAGCCGGGACAGACCTAATGAGCAGTTCTTC. Amino acid sequence: CASSRDRPNEQFF.

This clone ranks as medium-sized (0.01 to 0.1%). V is TRBV6-4 and J is TRBJ2-2; D remains unclear. This CDR3 has 13 residues. The V and J ends lost 0 bases and 5 bases respectively, with 4 bases between them. Germline V gives CDR1 MRHNA, CDR2 SNTAGT. The CDR3 loop is CASSDSETGELFF. The CDR3 DNA reads as TGTGCCAGCAGTGACTCTGAGACCGGGGAGCTGTTTTTT.